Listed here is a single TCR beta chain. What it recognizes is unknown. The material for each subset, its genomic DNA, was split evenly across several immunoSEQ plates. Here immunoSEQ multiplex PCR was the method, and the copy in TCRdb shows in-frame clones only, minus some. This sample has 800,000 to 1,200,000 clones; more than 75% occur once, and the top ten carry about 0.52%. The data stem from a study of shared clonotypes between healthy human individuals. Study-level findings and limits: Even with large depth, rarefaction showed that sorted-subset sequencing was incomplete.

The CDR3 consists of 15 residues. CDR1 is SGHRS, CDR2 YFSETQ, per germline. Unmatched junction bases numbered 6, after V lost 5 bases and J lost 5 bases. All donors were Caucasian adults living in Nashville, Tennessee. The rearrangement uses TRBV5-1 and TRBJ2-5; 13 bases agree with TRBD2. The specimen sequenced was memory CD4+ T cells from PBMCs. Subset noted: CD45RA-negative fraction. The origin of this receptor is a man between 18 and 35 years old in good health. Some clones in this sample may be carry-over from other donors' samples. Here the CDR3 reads CASRGLAGDGETQYF. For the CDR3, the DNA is TGCGCCAGCAGAGGACTAGCGGGAGATGGGGAGACCCAGTACTTC.